This T cell receptor (beta chain) was retrieved from a study of blood T cell repertoires in COVID-19. For the study at large: The study drew acute and convalescent COVID-19 samples from the United States, Italy and Spain. Sample material is recorded as cDNA or gDNA derived from T cells, B-cell-depleted T cells, or PBMCs.

Original processing notes: Nucleated cell number was recorded as an estimate derived from reference gene primer amplification. Sequenced by immunoSEQ multiplex PCR; TCRdb stores in-frame clones only, minus some. V, J and clone size were drawn from that table, and D and trimming were deduced from the DNA. Of around 200,000 clones in the sample, just under 90% are singletons; the top ten hold about 0.95%. Sequencing was done on a sample of peripheral blood. This clonotype originated in a woman between 18 and 29 years old who had recovered from COVID-19.

For the CDR3, the DNA is TGTGCCAGCAGCTTAGACCGCGGGAGGACCAATGAGCAGTTCTTC. Protein product: CASSLDRGRTNEQFF. The chain carries TRBV7-2 and TRBJ2-1; 8 positions agree with TRBD2. V was clipped by 1 base and J by 6 bases; unmatched bases: 5. CDR1 and CDR2 from the germline V gene are SGHTA and FQGNSA. The CDR3 length is 15 residues.